These 27 T cell receptor beta chains share one sample of origin, sequenced in a study of TIL therapy for anti-PD-1-resistant metastatic lung cancer. The libraries were made with immunoSEQ v3. The assay was immunoSEQ multiplex PCR, and TCRdb's table has in-frame clones only and misses some. The sample yields 45,000 to 50,000 clones, roughly 70% seen once. Stated time point: pre-treatment sample, taken before nivolumab and TIL therapy. Pleural nodules or supraclavicular lymph nodes made up most of the excised metastases sampled. The material was tumor tissue, obtained at baseline. The source of these receptors is a person aged 25 to 80 with non-small cell lung cancer.

The rearrangement links TRBV20-1 to TRBJ1-1, with 8 positions matching TRBD1. Germline V CDR1 and CDR2: DFQATT, SNEGSKA (reference sequence). Trimming cost V 5 bases and J 8 bases; bases outside gene matches: 4. This CDR3 contains 11 residues. CDR3 in DNA: TGCAGTGCTGCGGGACAGGTCGAAGCTTTCTTT. This translates into CSAAGQVEAFF.

The rearrangement uses TRBV19 and TRBJ2-1; tentative D call: TRBD2 (6 bases). The CDR3 totals 13 residues. Germline V gene lookup returns CDR1 LNHDA and CDR2 SQIVND (reference sequence). Trimming removed 9 bases at V and 2 bases at J, with 11 bases between. This CDR3 reads CASRRVAYNEQFF. As DNA, the CDR3 is TGTGCCAGCAGGAGGGTTGCCTACAATGAGCAGTTCTTC.

The chain is built from TRBV19 and TRBJ2-3; D gene ambiguous. Germline V gives CDR1 LNHDA, CDR2 SQIVND (reference sequence). V gave up 5 bases and J gave up 0 bases, with 9 bases separating them. This CDR3 contains 14 residues. CDR3 residues: CASSSTGSTDTQYF. Here the CDR3 DNA reads TGTGCCAGTAGTTCGACCGGTAGCACAGATACGCAGTATTTT. Variable domain in full (rest from reference TRBV19 and TRBJ2-3): DGGITQSPKYLFRKEGQNVTLSCEQNLNHDAMYWYRQDPGQGLRLIYYSQIVNDFQKGDIAEGYSVSREKKESFPLTVTSAQKNPTAFYLCASSSTGSTDTQYFGPGTRLTVL.

The V and J genes are TRBV7-2 and TRBJ1-6, with D possibly being TRBD1 (6 bases). Germline V gene data show CDR1 as SGHTA and CDR2 as FQGNSA. V lost 3 bases and J lost 5, with 20 bases in between. CDR3 size: 18 residues. CDR3 nucleotide sequence: TGTGCCAGCAGCTTTTGGCCACAGGGCAGGGCCGATAATTCACCCCTCCACTTT. Its protein product is CASSFWPQGRADNSPLHF.

This chain connects TRBV21-1 to TRBJ1-5. TRBV21-1 is reported as a pseudogene. The CDR3 sequence is 13 residues long. In nucleotides, the CDR3 is TGTGCCAGCTATTTCCTCGGGCATCAGCCCCAGCATTTT. Protein product: CASYFLGHQPQHF.

This clone was seen a handful of times. The rearrangement uses TRBV28 and TRBJ2-7, with D tentatively TRBD2 (5 bases). Germline V gives CDR1 MDHEN, CDR2 SYDVKM. The CDR3 has 14 amino acids. Trimming removed 7 bases from V and 7 bases from J, with 20 bases in between. The CDR3 DNA reads as TGTGCCAGCAAACCGGGAACCCCTTCGGGGGAGCAGTACTTC. Protein: CASKPGTPSGEQYF.

Here the CDR3 reads CASSFLDATNEKLFF. In DNA, the CDR3 is TGTGCCAGCAGTTTCTTAGATGCAACTAATGAAAAACTGTTTTTT. The genes are TRBV6-5 and TRBJ1-4; D call uncertain. Germline-derived CDR1 and CDR2 are MNHEY and SVGAGI. This CDR3 region has 15 residues. Trimming took off 4 bases at V and 0 bases at J, with 9 bases between the two ends.

The J gene is TRBJ1-2, the V gene TRBV15; 7 nucleotides line up with TRBD1. Germline V lookup: CDR1 LNHNV, CDR2 YYDKDF (reference sequence). Trimming took 0 bases from V and 3 from J; bases not matched to a gene: 7. The CDR3 is made up of 16 amino acids. Here the CDR3 reads CATSRDPWTGDYGYTF. In DNA form, the CDR3 reads TGTGCCACCAGCAGAGATCCCTGGACAGGCGACTATGGCTACACCTTC.

Here the CDR3 reads CASSTKGAAKNIQYF. Written as DNA, the CDR3 is TGTGCCAGCAGCACGAAAGGGGCGGCCAAAAACATTCAGTACTTC. This chain uses TRBV9 with TRBJ2-4; possible D gene TRBD1, 5 bases. This CDR3 has 15 amino acids. Trimming stripped 4 bases from V and 1 base from J, with 12 bases between. Germline V gene lookup returns CDR1 SGDLS and CDR2 YYNGEE.

The chain uses TRBV11-2 and TRBJ2-7, with D possibly being TRBD2 (5 bases). The CDR3 runs 14 residues. Trimming removed 1 base from V and 4 bases from J, with 11 bases in between. CDR1 and CDR2 (germline): SGHAT, FQNNGV. CDR3 DNA: TGTGCCAGCAGCTTAGCCGGGGAACTATACGAGCAGTACTTC. It encodes CASSLAGELYEQYF.

The J gene is TRBJ2-5, the V gene TRBV9, with D uncertain. V shed 0 bases and J shed 1 base, with 10 bases lying between them. The V gene's germline CDR1 is SGDLS and CDR2 YYNGEE. The CDR3 sequence is 15 residues long. The CDR3 loop is CASSVVGRPQETQYF. DNA of the CDR3: TGTGCCAGCAGCGTAGTTGGGCGTCCCCAAGAGACCCAGTACTTC.

This sequence joins TRBV7-2 and TRBJ2-5, with 9 nucleotides matching TRBD1. This CDR3 has 15 amino acids. V lost 5 bases and J lost 5; bases outside the gene matches: 9. Germline-derived CDR1 and CDR2 are SGHTA and FQGNSA. The CDR3 DNA is TGTGCCAGCAGCCCATTGGACAGGGGATTTGAGACCCAGTACTTC. Amino acid sequence: CASSPLDRGFETQYF.

This chain uses TRBV5-1 with TRBJ2-3; D is unresolved. Trimming cost V 0 bases and J 6 bases, with 11 bases left between them. Germline V lookup: CDR1 SGHRS, CDR2 YFSETQ. This CDR3 is 14 amino acids long. As DNA, the CDR3 is TGCGCCAGCAGCTTGGCCAGCGTCGGCGATACGCAGTATTTT. Its protein is CASSLASVGDTQYF.

This chain links TRBV18 with TRBJ1-2; a weak D match, TRBD1 (5 bases). The CDR3 sequence is 14 residues long. The germline gives CDR1 KGHSH, CDR2 LQKENI. Trimming took off 4 bases at V and 8 bases at J, with 17 bases between the two ends. CDR3 amino acids: CASSLLDTGGGYTF. CDR3 coding DNA: TGTGCCAGCTCACTCCTGGACACGGGCGGCGGCTACACCTTC.

This chain connects TRBV20-1 to TRBJ2-7; no clear D gene. V lost 5 bases and J lost 2, with 7 bases in between. The CDR3 totals 11 residues. Germline V gene data show CDR1 as DFQATT and CDR2 as SNEGSKA (reference sequence). CDR3 amino acids: CSAWGTYEQYF. The CDR3 DNA reads as TGCAGTGCTTGGGGTACCTACGAGCAGTACTTC.

The sample holds a few counts of this clone. The chain has TRBV11-2 and TRBJ2-1; D could derive from TRBD1 or TRBD2 (5 bases each). Germline V gives CDR1 SGHAT, CDR2 FQNNGV. The CDR3 extends over 13 amino acids. The V end was cut by 4 bases, the J end by 9 bases, with 13 bases between. The CDR3 sequence: CASSSGPPGEQFF. The CDR3 coding sequence is TGTGCCAGCAGCTCGGGACCTCCGGGTGAGCAGTTCTTC.

The rearrangement joins TRBV4-2 to TRBJ1-3, with 7 bases that match TRBD1. From germline, CDR1 is LGHNA and CDR2 YNFKEQ. The CDR3 spans 15 residues. The V segment lost 1 base and the J segment 2 bases; nucleotides outside the gene matches: 2. Here the CDR3 reads CASSQVTGAGNTIYF. CDR3 in DNA: TGTGCCAGCAGCCAAGTCACAGGGGCTGGAAACACCATATATTTT.

The CDR3 loop reads CASSQGPRENIQYF. The CDR3 DNA is TGTGCCAGCAGCCAAGGTCCCAGGGAAAACATTCAGTACTTC. The V call is TRBV4-2, the J call TRBJ2-4; tentatively, D is TRBD1 (5 bases). The CDR3 covers 14 residues. Deletions cut 1 base from V and 5 bases from J, with 9 bases between. The germline gives CDR1 LGHNA, CDR2 YNFKEQ.

The chain recombines TRBV5-1 with TRBJ2-1, with D possibly TRBD2 on 5 matching bases. Germline V CDR1 and CDR2: SGHRS, YFSETQ. With 0 bases removed from V and 5 bases from J, the gap between germline ends came to 6 bases. The CDR3 covers 13 residues. The CDR3 loop is CASSLDGDNEQFF. CDR3 DNA sequence: TGCGCCAGCAGCTTGGACGGGGACAATGAGCAGTTCTTC.

The chain employs TRBV5-1 and TRBJ2-3; 10 bases are a match to TRBD1. CDR1 and CDR2 from the germline V gene are SGHRS and YFSETQ. CDR3 length: 17 residues. With 0 bases clipped from V and 5 bases from J, the junction kept 9 bases outside the gene matches. CDR3 protein: CASSLVVGTGEQDTQYF. Here the CDR3 DNA reads TGCGCCAGCAGCTTGGTAGTAGGGACAGGGGAGCAAGATACGCAGTATTTT.

The V and J genes are TRBV29-1 and TRBJ2-7, with D maybe TRBD1 (5 bases). With 7 bases removed from V and 3 bases from J, the gap between germline ends came to 13 bases. The CDR3 covers 12 residues. CDR1 and CDR2 from the germline V gene are SQVTM and ANQGSEA. The CDR3 nucleotides read TGCAGCGCCGTTGGGGCCCTCTACGAGCAGTACTTC. It yields the protein CSAVGALYEQYF.

This clone was seen only a few times. The chain has TRBV2 and TRBJ1-1; the D is unclear. Trimming removed 0 bases from V and 1 base from J, with 9 bases in between. CDR1 and CDR2 from the germline V gene are SNHLY and FYNNEI. The CDR3 sequence is 15 residues long. The CDR3 sequence is CASSEAGYRNTEAFF. CDR3 nucleotide sequence: TGTGCCAGCAGTGAAGCTGGGTACAGGAACACTGAAGCTTTCTTT.

This chain uses TRBV14 with TRBJ1-5; 8 nucleotides line up with TRBD1. J lost 10 bases, V lost 0 bases, and 5 bases had no gene match. The CDR3 consists of 14 residues. CDR1 is SGHDN, CDR2 FVKESK, per germline. CDR3 amino acids: CASSQDGQGTPQHF. The CDR3 DNA reads TGTGCCAGCAGCCAAGATGGACAGGGAACTCCCCAGCATTTT.

The rearrangement joins TRBV14 to TRBJ1-6; D is unclear. CDR1 is SGHDN, CDR2 FVKESK, per germline. There are 12 residues in the CDR3. The V end was cut by 2 bases, the J end by 13 bases, with 9 bases between. In DNA, the CDR3 is TGTGCCAGCAGCCAACCCCCTCACCCCCTCCACTTT. It yields the protein CASSQPPHPLHF. Using reference TRBV14 and TRBJ1-6 for the parts outside the CDR3, the full variable domain is EAGVTQFPSHSVIEKGQTVTLRCDPISGHDNLYWYRRVMGKEIKFLLHFVKESKQDESGMPNNRFLAERTGGTYSTLKVQPAELEDSGVYFCASSQPPHPLHFGNGTRLTVT.

The chain links TRBV7-3 to TRBJ2-6; no firm D call. The germline CDR1 and CDR2 sequences are SGHTA and FQGTGA. V was cut by 4 bases and J by 4 bases, with 20 bases left in between. This CDR3 is 18 amino acids long. CDR3 in amino acids: CASSSLPGPPQGANVLTF. The DNA of the CDR3 is TGTGCCAGCAGCTCATTACCTGGACCGCCTCAGGGGGCCAACGTCCTGACTTTC.

The chain employs TRBV27 and TRBJ1-5, with D possibly matching TRBD1 (5 bases). CDR3 length: 14 residues. Germline V gene sequence: CDR1 MNHEY, CDR2 SMNVEV (reference sequence). Trimming removed 8 bases at V and 1 base at J, with 12 bases between. In nucleotides, the CDR3 is TGTGCCAGCTATGGGGCCGGAAGCAATCAGCCCCAGCATTTT. It yields the protein CASYGAGSNQPQHF.

This clone was recorded a few times. The chain recombines TRBV30 with TRBJ1-5; D unresolved. V gave up 0 bases and J gave up 12 bases, with 12 bases separating them. The CDR3 contains 12 residues. Looked up from germline, CDR1 is GTSNPN and CDR2 is SVGIG (reference sequence). The CDR3 DNA sequence: TGTGCCTGGAGTGTGCGTTTCGGGGTCCAGCATTTT. Protein product: CAWSVRFGVQHF.